This TCR beta chain derives from a study of blood T cell repertoires in COVID-19. Study background: Samples representing acute and convalescent COVID-19 were sourced from the United States, Italy and Spain.

In the authors' workflow: Using reference gene primer amplification, nucleated cell counts were estimated. Profiling relied on immunoSEQ multiplex PCR, and the TCRdb table lists in-frame clones only, not all of them. The DNA gave D and trimming, while V, J and clone size come from that table. The table has about 98,000 clones, about 87% seen once. V lost 1 base, J lost 5 bases, and 2 bases stayed unmatched. Germline assignment: CDR1 MNHEY and CDR2 SMNVEV (reference sequence). The CDR3 totals 14 residues. V gene TRBV27 combines with J gene TRBJ1-2, with TRBD1 identical over 9 bases. The sample comprised peripheral blood. The receptor was derived from a middle-aged man with active or convalescent COVID-19. Here the CDR3 DNA reads TGTGCCAGCAGTTTATTACAGGGGGCGTATGGCTACACCTTC. Its translation: CASSLLQGAYGYTF.